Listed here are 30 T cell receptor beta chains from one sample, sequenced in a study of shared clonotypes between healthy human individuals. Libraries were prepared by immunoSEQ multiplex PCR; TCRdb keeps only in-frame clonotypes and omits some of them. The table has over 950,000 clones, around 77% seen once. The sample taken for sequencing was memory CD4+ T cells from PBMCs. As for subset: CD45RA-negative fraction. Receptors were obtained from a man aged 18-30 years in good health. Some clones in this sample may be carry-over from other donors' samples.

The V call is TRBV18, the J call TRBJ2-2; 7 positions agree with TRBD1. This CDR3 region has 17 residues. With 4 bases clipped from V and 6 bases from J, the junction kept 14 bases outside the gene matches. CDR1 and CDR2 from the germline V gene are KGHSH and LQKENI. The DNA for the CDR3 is TGTGCCAGCTCACAACCCCCGACAGGGCGTAGATCCGGGGAGCTGTTTTTT. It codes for CASSQPPTGRRSGELFF.

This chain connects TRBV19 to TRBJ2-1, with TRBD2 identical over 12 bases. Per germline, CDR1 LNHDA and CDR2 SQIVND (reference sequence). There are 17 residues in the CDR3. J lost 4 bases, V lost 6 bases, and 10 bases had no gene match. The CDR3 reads CASSQTSLAGGYNEQFF. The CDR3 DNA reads TGTGCCAGTAGCCAAACCTCCCTAGCGGGAGGGTACAATGAGCAGTTCTTC. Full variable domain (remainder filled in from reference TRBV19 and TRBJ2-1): DGGITQSPKYLFRKEGQNVTLSCEQNLNHDAMYWYRQDPGQGLRLIYYSQIVNDFQKGDIAEGYSVSREKKESFPLTVTSAQKNPTAFYLCASSQTSLAGGYNEQFFGPGTRLTVL.

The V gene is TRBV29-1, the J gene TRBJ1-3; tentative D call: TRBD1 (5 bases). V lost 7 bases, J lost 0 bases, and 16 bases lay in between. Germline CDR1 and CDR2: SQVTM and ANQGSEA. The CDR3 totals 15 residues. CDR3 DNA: TGCAGCGGAGCGTATTGGGGGAGCTCTGGAAACACCATATATTTT. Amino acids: CSGAYWGSSGNTIYF.

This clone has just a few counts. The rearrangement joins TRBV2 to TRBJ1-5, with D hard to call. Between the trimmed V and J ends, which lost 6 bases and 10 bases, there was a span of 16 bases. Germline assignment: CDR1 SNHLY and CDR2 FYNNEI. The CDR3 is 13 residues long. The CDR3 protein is CASRINLISPQHF. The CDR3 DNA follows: TGTGCCAGCAGAATAAATTTAATCAGCCCCCAGCATTTT.

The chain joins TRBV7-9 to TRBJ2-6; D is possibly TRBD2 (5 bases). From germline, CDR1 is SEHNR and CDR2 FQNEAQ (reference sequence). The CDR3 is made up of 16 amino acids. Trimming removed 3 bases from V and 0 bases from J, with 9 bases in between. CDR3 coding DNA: TGTGCCAGCAGCTTGGGAAGCGGCTCTGGGGCCAACGTCCTGACTTTC. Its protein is CASSLGSGSGANVLTF.

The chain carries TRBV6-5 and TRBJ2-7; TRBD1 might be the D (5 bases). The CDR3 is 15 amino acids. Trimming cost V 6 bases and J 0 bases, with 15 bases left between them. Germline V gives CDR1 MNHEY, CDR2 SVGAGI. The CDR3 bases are TGTGCCAGCAGACTTCAGGGATTACTCTCCTACGAGCAGTACTTC. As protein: CASRLQGLLSYEQYF.

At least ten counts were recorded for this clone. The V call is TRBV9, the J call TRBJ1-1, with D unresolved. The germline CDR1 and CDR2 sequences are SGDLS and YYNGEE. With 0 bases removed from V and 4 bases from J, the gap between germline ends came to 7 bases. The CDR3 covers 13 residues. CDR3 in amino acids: CASSVVLGTEAFF. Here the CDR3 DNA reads TGTGCCAGCAGCGTAGTACTGGGCACTGAAGCTTTCTTT.

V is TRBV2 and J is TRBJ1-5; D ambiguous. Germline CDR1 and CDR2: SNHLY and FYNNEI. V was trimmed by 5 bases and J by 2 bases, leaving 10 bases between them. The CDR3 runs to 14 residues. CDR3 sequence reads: CASSRESGNQPQHF. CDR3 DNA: TGTGCCAGCAGTCGCGAGAGCGGCAATCAGCCCCAGCATTTT. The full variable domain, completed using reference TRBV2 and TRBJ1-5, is EPEVTQTPSHQVTQMGQEVILRCVPISNHLYFYWYRQILGQKVEFLVSFYNNEISEKSEIFDDQFSVERPDGSNFTLKIRSTKLEDSAMYFCASSRESGNQPQHFGDGTRLSIL.

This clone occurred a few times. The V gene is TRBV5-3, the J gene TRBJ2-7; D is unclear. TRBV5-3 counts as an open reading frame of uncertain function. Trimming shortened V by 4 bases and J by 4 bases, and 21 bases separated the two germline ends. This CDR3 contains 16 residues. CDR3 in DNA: TGTGCCAGAAGCATCTACAGCCTACCCCACGTTTACGAGCAGTACTTC. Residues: CARSIYSLPHVYEQYF.

The CDR3 coding sequence is TGTGCCAGCAGCCAAGCGAGACGTAGCGGGAGCGACAATGAGCAGTTCTTC. It specifies CASSQARRSGSDNEQFF. The chain uses TRBV4-2 and TRBJ2-1; 9 bases line up with TRBD2. The germline V gene has CDR1 LGHNA and CDR2 YNFKEQ. The CDR3 is made up of 17 amino acids. V lost 1 base to trimming and J lost 5 bases; unmatched junction nucleotides: 9.

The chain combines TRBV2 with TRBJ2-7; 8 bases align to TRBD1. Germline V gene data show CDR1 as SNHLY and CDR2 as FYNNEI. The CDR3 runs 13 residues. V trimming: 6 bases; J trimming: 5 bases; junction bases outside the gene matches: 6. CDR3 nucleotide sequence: TGTGCCAGCAGCAAGGACAGGGTACACGAGCAGTACTTC. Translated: CASSKDRVHEQYF.

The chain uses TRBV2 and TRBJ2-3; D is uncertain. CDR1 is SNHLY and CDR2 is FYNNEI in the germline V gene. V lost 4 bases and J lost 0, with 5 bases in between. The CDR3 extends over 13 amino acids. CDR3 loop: CASSGLSTDTQYF. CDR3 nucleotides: TGTGCCAGCAGTGGTCTAAGCACAGATACGCAGTATTTT.

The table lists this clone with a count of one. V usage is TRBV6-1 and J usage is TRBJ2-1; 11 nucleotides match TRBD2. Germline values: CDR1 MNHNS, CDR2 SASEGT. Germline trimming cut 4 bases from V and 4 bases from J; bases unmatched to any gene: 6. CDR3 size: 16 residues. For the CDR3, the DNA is TGTGCCAGCAGTGGCTCGGGGACTAGCGGATACAATGAGCAGTTCTTC. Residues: CASSGSGTSGYNEQFF.

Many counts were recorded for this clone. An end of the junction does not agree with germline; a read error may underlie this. CDR3 sequence: CASSLDGQGSHNEQFF. Here the CDR3 DNA reads TGTGCCAGCAGCTTAGATGGACAGGGCTCCCACAATGAGCAGTTCTTC. V is TRBV11-3 and J is TRBJ2-1; 8 bases line up with TRBD1. CDR1 is SGHNT, CDR2 YENEEA, per germline. CDR3 length: 16 amino acids.

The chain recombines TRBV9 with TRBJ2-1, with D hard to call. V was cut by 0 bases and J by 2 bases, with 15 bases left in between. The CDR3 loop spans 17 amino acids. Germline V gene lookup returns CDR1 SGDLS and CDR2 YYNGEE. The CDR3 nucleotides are TGTGCCAGCAGCGTAGGAGGTTTGGGTCCTCCCTACAATGAGCAGTTCTTC. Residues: CASSVGGLGPPYNEQFF.

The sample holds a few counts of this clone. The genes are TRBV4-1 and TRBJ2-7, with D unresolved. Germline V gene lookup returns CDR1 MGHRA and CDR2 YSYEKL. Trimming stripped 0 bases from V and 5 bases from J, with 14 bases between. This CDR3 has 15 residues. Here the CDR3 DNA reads TGCGCCAGCAGCCAAGATCTAAGTGGGCCGGACGAGCAGTACTTC. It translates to CASSQDLSGPDEQYF.

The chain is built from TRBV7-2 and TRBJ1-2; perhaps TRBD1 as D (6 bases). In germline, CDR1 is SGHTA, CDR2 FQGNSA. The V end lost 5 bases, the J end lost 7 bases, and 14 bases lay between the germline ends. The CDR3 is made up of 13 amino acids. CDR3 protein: CASSLNREVGYTF. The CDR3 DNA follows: TGTGCCAGCAGCCTAAACAGGGAAGTTGGCTACACCTTC.

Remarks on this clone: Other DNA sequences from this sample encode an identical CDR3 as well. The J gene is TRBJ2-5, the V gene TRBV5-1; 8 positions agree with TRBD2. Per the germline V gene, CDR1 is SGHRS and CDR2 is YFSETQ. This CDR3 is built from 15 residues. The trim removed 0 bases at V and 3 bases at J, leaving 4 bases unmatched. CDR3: CASSLAGTSEETQYF. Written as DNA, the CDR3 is TGCGCCAGCAGCTTGGCCGGGACTAGTGAAGAGACCCAGTACTTC.

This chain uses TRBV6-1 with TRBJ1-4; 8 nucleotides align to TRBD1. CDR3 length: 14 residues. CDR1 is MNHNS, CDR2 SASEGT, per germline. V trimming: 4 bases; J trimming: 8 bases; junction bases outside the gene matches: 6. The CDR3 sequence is CASSAGQGNEKLFF. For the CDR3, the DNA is TGTGCCAGCAGTGCCGGACAGGGCAACGAAAAACTGTTTTTT.

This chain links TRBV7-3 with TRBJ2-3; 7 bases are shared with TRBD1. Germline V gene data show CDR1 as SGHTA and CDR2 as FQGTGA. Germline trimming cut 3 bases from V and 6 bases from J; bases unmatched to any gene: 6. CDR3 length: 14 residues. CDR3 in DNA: TGTGCCAGCAGCTTGGGACAGAGCCCGGATACGCAGTATTTT. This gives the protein CASSLGQSPDTQYF.

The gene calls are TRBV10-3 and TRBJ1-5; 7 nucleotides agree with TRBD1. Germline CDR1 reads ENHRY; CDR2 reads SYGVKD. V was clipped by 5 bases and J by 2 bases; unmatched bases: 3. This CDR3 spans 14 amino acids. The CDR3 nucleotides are TGTGCCATCAGTACAGGGGAAGGCAATCAGCCCCAGCATTTT. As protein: CAISTGEGNQPQHF.

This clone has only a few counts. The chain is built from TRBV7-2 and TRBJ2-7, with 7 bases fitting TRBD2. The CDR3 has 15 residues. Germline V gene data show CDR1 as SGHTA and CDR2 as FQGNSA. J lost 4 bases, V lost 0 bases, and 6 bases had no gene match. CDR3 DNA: TGTGCCAGCAGCTTAGCGGCGCTAGCGGATTACGAGCAGTACTTC. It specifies CASSLAALADYEQYF. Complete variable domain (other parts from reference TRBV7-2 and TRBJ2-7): GAGVSQSPSNKVTEKGKDVELRCDPISGHTALYWYRQSLGQGLEFLIYFQGNSAPDKSGLPSDRFSAERTGGSVSTLTIQRTQQEDSAVYLCASSLAALADYEQYFGPGTRLTVT.

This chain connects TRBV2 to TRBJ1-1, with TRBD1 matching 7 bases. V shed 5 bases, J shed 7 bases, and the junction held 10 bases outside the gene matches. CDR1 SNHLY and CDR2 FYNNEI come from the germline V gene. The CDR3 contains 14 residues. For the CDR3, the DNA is TGTGCCAGCAGTTCCAACAGGGGATTCAGTGAAGCTTTCTTT. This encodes CASSSNRGFSEAFF.

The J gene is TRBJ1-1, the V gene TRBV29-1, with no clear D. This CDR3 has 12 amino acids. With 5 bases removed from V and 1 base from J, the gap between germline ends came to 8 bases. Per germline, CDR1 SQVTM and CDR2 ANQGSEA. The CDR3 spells CSVNEGNTEAFF. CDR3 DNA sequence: TGCAGCGTTAATGAGGGGAACACTGAAGCTTTCTTT. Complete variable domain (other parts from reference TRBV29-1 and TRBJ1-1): SAVISQKPSRDICQRGTSLTIQCQVDSQVTMMFWYRQQPGQSLTLIATANQGSEATYESGFVIDKFPISRPNLTFSTLTVSNMSPEDSSIYLCSVNEGNTEAFFGQGTRLTVV.

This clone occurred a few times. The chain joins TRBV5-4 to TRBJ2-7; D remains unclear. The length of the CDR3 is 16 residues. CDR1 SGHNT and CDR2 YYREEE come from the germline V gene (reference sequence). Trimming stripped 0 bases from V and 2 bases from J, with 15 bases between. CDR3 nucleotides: TGTGCCAGCAGCTTGGGTGCGGAGTTAAACCCCTACGAGCAGTACTTC. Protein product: CASSLGAELNPYEQYF. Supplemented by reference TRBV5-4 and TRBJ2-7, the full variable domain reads ETGVTQSPTHLIKTRGQQVTLRCSSQSGHNTVSWYQQALGQGPQFIFQYYREEENGRGNFPPRFSGLQFPNYSSELNVNALELDDSALYLCASSLGAELNPYEQYFGPGTRLTVT.

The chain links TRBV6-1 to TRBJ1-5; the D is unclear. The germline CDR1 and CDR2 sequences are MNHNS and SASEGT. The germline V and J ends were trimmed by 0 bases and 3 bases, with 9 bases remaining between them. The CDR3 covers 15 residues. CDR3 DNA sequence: TGTGCCAGCAGTGAAGCGAGGACGTTCAATCAGCCCCAGCATTTT. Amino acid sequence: CASSEARTFNQPQHF.

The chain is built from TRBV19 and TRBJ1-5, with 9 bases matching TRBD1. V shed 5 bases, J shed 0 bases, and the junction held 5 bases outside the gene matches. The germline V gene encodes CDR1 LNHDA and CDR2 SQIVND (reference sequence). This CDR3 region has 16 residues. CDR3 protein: CASSARTGASNQPQHF. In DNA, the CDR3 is TGTGCCAGTAGTGCCCGGACAGGGGCTAGCAATCAGCCCCAGCATTTT.

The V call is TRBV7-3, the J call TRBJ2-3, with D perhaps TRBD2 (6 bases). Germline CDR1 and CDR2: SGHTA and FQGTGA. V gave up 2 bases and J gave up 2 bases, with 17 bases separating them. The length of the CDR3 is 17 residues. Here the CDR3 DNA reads TGTGCCAGCAGCTTACTCCCCCGGGGGAACCCCACAGATACGCAGTATTTT. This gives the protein CASSLLPRGNPTDTQYF.

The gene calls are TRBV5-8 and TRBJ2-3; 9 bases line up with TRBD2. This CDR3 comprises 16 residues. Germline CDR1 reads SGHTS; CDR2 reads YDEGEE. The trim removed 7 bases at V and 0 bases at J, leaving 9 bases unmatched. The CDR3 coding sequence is TGTGCCAGCGGATCCGGGACTAGCAAAAGCACAGATACGCAGTATTTT. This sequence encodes CASGSGTSKSTDTQYF.

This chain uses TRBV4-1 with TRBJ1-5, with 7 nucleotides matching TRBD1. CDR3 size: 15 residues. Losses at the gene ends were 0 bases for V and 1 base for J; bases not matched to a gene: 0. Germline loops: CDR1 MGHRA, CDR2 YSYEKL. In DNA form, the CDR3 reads TGCGCCAGCAGCCAAGAGGACAGGAGCAATCAGCCCCAGCATTTT. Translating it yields CASSQEDRSNQPQHF.